The clone carrying this T cell receptor beta chain occurred many times. The data originate from a study of spatial heterogeneity in lung cancer. Across the study: As counted in raw reads, each unique TCR and UMI combination appeared more than ten times on average.

The V and J ends lost 4 bases and 8 bases, in that order; junction bases with no gene match: 11. The germline V gene has CDR1 SGDLS and CDR2 YYNGEE. The length of the CDR3 is 15 residues. This sample's time point: sample taken at primary tumor resection. The 55 to 90 donors had untreated early-stage non-small cell lung cancer. Using its own MiXCR run on the 5' RACE reads, TCRdb lists one record per CDR3 protein. The sample includes around 92,000 distinct CDR3 sequences, roughly 12% seen only once; the top ten take over 40%. The sequenced sample was PBMCs, obtained at surgery. The sequence derives from a male donor with early-stage non-small cell lung cancer. The V and J genes are TRBV9 and TRBJ2-1; 8 nucleotides agree with TRBD2. CDR3 loop: CASSPGIAGFDEQFF. The CDR3 bases are TGTGCCAGCAGCCCCGGGATAGCGGGGTTCGATGAGCAGTTCTTC.